The text below deals with one T cell receptor (beta chain). The antigen is undetermined. The germline V gene has CDR1 MNHEY and CDR2 SMNVEV (reference sequence). This CDR3 region has 15 residues. Deletions cut 0 bases from V and 4 bases from J, with 10 bases between. The authors reverse transcribed all of the isolated RNA, so sequencing captured expressed TCRB transcripts. Only in-frame clones appear in the TCRdb table, and some are missing; sequencing was by immunoSEQ multiplex PCR. The table includes 100,000 to 150,000 clones, 17% detected once. The data stem from a study of beta chain features in type 1 diabetes. Study-level information: All samples yielded 100 million to 140 million examined sorted cells.

CD4+ naive, central memory, regulatory and stem cell-like memory subsets were isolated by sorting on CD45RO/CCR7/CD25/CD127/CD95/CD27. Overall study results and limits: The study found that naive, central memory and Treg TCRB repertoires appeared more similar in patients than in healthy donors. When Type 1 diabetes patients were examined, their TCRB CDR3s proved moderately but significantly shorter in all four CD4+ subsets.

This TCR was recovered from a man aged 18-30 years with type 1 diabetes. The chain employs TRBV27 and TRBJ2-1; D is undetermined. The sequenced material came from central memory CD4+ T cells from blood. DNA of the CDR3: TGTGCCAGCAGTTTATCGAACCAGCCGTACAATGAGCAGTTCTTC. Translated: CASSLSNQPYNEQFF.